This T cell receptor beta chain is from a study of blood T cell repertoires in COVID-19 (TCRdb year 2020). Looking at the study overall: Collaborator samples came from the United States, Italy and Spain and covered acute and convalescent phases of COVID-19. The prospective study material was composed of cDNA or gDNA derived from T cells, B-cell-depleted T cells, or PBMCs. Deeply sampled blood TCRbeta repertoires from subjects exposed to, actively infected with, or recovered from COVID-19 were included in the dataset. The repertoires were released in a freely available public database intended as a resource for research on the immune response to SARS-CoV-2. The samples were drawn from two sources: the first 160 participants of the ongoing ImmuneRACE study, and approximately 1,300 subjects contributed by 6 global collaborators. Nearly every sample came with metadata listing a de-identified subject ID, COVID-19 status, age in years and sex. HLA class I and class II types, where available, came from metadata supplied by the sample provider rather than from assay-based typing.

In the case of this clone: Which antigen it targets is not known. Base qualities are missing; no much larger clone stands one base away.

The study at large found these results: The quantity of clinical and demographic metadata differed by source and by participant and was supplied without curation.

The immunoSEQ Assay, a bias-controlled multiplex PCR, was used to amplify TCRbeta CDR3 regions from genomic DNA. In the paper's pipeline: The number of nucleated cells in each sample was estimated from the amplification of reference gene primers within the assay. To quantify the absolute abundance of each unique TCRbeta CDR3 rearrangement, sequence reads were collapsed and filtered. For each sample, productive Simpson clonality was calculated by taking the square root of Simpson's diversity index across productive rearrangements. As stored in TCRdb, this immuneACCESS dataset retains in-frame rearrangements with V and J assigned. A fraction of the clones does not appear; measured against another copy, unresolved V genes explain less than half of the discrepancy, and the remainder lacks a known reason. V, J and clone size were drawn from that table, and D and trimming were deduced from the DNA. Within this sample are 70,000 or so clones, with 87% of them counted one time only. The top ten clones comprise 15% to 20% of the sample.

Whole blood was collected in K2EDTA tubes by collaborating institutions according to the institutions' own protocols. For TCRbeta analysis, collaborators shipped samples in one of three forms: frozen whole blood, isolated PBMCs, or DNA extracted from either of those sample types. CDR3 length: 15 amino acids, cysteine to phenylalanine. Just the 45-base CDR3 DNA is kept, in frame starting at base 1. The CDR1 and CDR2 encoded by the germline V gene are LGHNA and YSLEER. Trimming at the junction amounts to 0 bases on V and 2 bases on J, and the germline ends lie 11 bases apart. The clonotype originates from an elderly woman with acute or convalescent COVID-19. Sequencing was done on a sample of peripheral blood. Recombination connected TRBV4-3 to TRBJ2-7; the D segment cannot be called with confidence. The CDR3 region reads CASSQDALGPYEQYF. The nucleotide sequence is given as TGCGCCAGCAGCCAAGATGCTCTGGGCCCCTACGAGCAGTACTTC.